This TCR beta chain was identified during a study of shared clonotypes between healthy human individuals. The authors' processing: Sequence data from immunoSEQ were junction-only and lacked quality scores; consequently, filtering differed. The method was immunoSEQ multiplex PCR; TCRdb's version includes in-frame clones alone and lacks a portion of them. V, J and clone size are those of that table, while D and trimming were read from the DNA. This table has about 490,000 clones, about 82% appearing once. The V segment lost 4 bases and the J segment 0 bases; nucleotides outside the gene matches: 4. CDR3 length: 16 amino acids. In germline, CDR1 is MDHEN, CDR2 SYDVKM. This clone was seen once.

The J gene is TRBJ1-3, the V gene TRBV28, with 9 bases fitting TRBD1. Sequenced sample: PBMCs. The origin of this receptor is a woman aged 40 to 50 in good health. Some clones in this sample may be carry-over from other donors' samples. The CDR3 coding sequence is TGTGCCAGCAGTTACAGGGGGCGCGCCTCTGGAAACACCATATATTTT. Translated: CASSYRGRASGNTIYF.